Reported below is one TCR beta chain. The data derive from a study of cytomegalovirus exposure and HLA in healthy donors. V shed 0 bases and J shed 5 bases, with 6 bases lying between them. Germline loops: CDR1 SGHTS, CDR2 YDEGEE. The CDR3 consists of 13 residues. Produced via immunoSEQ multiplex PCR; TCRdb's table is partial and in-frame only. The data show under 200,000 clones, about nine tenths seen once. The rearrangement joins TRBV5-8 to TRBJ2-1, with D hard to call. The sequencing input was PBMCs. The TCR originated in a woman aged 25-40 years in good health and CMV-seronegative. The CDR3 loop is CASSLDRDNEQFF. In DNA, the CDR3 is TGTGCCAGCAGCTTGGACCGGGACAATGAGCAGTTCTTC.